The rows below give T cell receptor beta chains drawn from one sample of a study of T cells after yellow fever vaccination. TCRdb called the 5' RACE reads again in MiXCR, with one record for every CDR3 protein. The table includes some 300,000 distinct CDR3 sequences, approximately 8% detected once. This sample comprised CD4+ T cells sorted from PBMCs, obtained 5 days after the yellow fever booster vaccination. These receptors originate from a man aged 18 to 35 who received the YFV17D yellow fever vaccine. CDR3s include the opening cysteine and the closing phenylalanine or tryptophan. A D gene is named only where the DNA matches it firmly. Size is omitted from some rows. Given values are once, few, many or a class for expanded clones.

v_call: TRBV7-9; j_call: TRBJ2-5; d_call: TRBD2; clone_size: many; cdr3_nt: TGTGCCAGCAGCTTTTGGCTAGCGGGGGAGGAGACCCAGTACTTC; cdr3_aa: CASSFWLAGEETQYF
v_call: TRBV7-2; j_call: TRBJ1-1; d_call: NA; clone_size: many; cdr3_nt: TGTGCCAGCAGCCCAGAACTGGGAACGATGAGAGCTTTCTTT; cdr3_aa: CASSPELGTMRAFF
v_call: TRBV4-1; j_call: TRBJ2-3; d_call: TRBD1; clone_size: many; cdr3_nt: TGCGCCAGCAGCCAAGCCCGTTTAGGACAGGGGGCGGAGGATACGCAGTATTTT; cdr3_aa: CASSQARLGQGAEDTQYF
v_call: TRBV7-9; j_call: TRBJ1-3; d_call: NA; clone_size: few; cdr3_nt: TGTGCCATACGAGGGGGAAACACCATATATTTT; cdr3_aa: CAIRGGNTIYF
v_call: TRBV20-1; j_call: TRBJ2-3; d_call: TRBD2; clone_size: many; cdr3_nt: TGCAGTGCTAGAAGGCCGGGACTAGCCTACACAGATACGCAGTATTTT; cdr3_aa: CSARRPGLAYTDTQYF
v_call: TRBV12-3/TRBV12-4; j_call: TRBJ1-1; d_call: NA; clone_size: few; cdr3_nt: TGTGCCAGCAGTTGGAGGTCCTCAGCTTTCTTT; cdr3_aa: CASSWRSSAFF
v_call: TRBV4-2; j_call: TRBJ2-1; d_call: TRBD2; clone_size: many; cdr3_nt: TGTGCCAGCAGCCAGGAGACTAGCGGCAATGAGCAGTTCTTC; cdr3_aa: CASSQETSGNEQFF
v_call: TRBV5-1; j_call: TRBJ2-2; d_call: TRBD2; clone_size: NA; cdr3_nt: TGCGCCAGCAGCCCCCGACTAGCTGGCCCCCCCGGGGAGCTGTTTTTT; cdr3_aa: CASSPRLAGPPGELFF
v_call: TRBV4-3; j_call: TRBJ2-5; d_call: NA; clone_size: few; cdr3_nt: TGCGCCAGCAGCCAAATTAGTGGTCAAGAGACCCAGTACTTC; cdr3_aa: CASSQISGQETQYF
v_call: TRBV27; j_call: TRBJ2-3; d_call: NA; clone_size: few; cdr3_nt: TGTGCCAGCGGTCCGTGGGAACTACCGGGCGATACGCAGTATTTT; cdr3_aa: CASGPWELPGDTQYF
v_call: TRBV12-3/TRBV12-4; j_call: TRBJ1-5; d_call: TRBD1; clone_size: NA; cdr3_nt: TGTGCCAGCAGTTTTGGTGGGACAGGGGGCAATCAGCCCCAGCATTTT; cdr3_aa: CASSFGGTGGNQPQHF
v_call: TRBV7-3; j_call: TRBJ2-1; d_call: TRBD2; clone_size: NA; cdr3_nt: TGTGCCAGCAGCTTAATGCCAGCGGGGGCCCTAAACTACAATGAGCAGTTCTTC; cdr3_aa: CASSLMPAGALNYNEQFF
v_call: TRBV14; j_call: TRBJ1-6; d_call: NA; clone_size: NA; cdr3_nt: TGTGCCAGCAGCCTGTGGGGGGGAATGGCACCCCTCCACTTT; cdr3_aa: CASSLWGGMAPLHF
v_call: TRBV3-1; j_call: TRBJ2-2; d_call: NA; clone_size: NA; cdr3_nt: TGTGCCAGCCTACAGGGCCCGAACACCGGGGAGCTGTTTTTT; cdr3_aa: CASLQGPNTGELFF
v_call: TRBV12-3/TRBV12-4; j_call: TRBJ1-1; d_call: NA; clone_size: NA; cdr3_nt: TGTGCCAGCAGTTTGCAGGTTTTCAACACTGAAGCTTTCTTT; cdr3_aa: CASSLQVFNTEAFF
v_call: TRBV6-5; j_call: TRBJ1-3; d_call: TRBD1; clone_size: NA; cdr3_nt: TGTGCCAGCAGGTCCGACAGGGGGTTAGGAAACACCATATATTTT; cdr3_aa: CASRSDRGLGNTIYF
v_call: TRBV5-1; j_call: TRBJ2-5; d_call: TRBD1; clone_size: NA; cdr3_nt: TGCGCCAGCAGCCCGAGACAGGGGGCCCTGCAAGAGACCCAGTACTTC; cdr3_aa: CASSPRQGALQETQYF
v_call: TRBV7-9; j_call: TRBJ2-2; d_call: TRBD2; clone_size: few; cdr3_nt: TGTGCCAGCAGCCCCTTGAACTCGGGGACTAGCGCGAACACCGGGGAGCTGTTTTTT; cdr3_aa: CASSPLNSGTSANTGELFF
v_call: TRBV6-5; j_call: TRBJ1-2; d_call: NA; clone_size: NA; cdr3_nt: TGTGCCAGCCGGCGGGAGGCTAACTATGGCTACACCTTC; cdr3_aa: CASRREANYGYTF
v_call: TRBV12-3/TRBV12-4; j_call: TRBJ1-2; d_call: NA; clone_size: NA; cdr3_nt: TGTGCCAGCAGTTTGCTGGACGGAACGGGTGGCTACACCTTC; cdr3_aa: CASSLLDGTGGYTF
v_call: TRBV6-2/TRBV6-3; j_call: TRBJ1-5; d_call: TRBD1; clone_size: many; cdr3_nt: TGTGCCAGCAGTTCCCTGGACAGGGGGGATAATCAGCCCCAGCATTTT; cdr3_aa: CASSSLDRGDNQPQHF
v_call: TRBV7-9; j_call: TRBJ2-7; d_call: NA; clone_size: many; cdr3_nt: TGTGCCAGCAGCGTGGTGGGGGTCAGCGAGCAGTACTTC; cdr3_aa: CASSVVGVSEQYF
v_call: TRBV2; j_call: TRBJ2-1; d_call: NA; clone_size: NA; cdr3_nt: TGTGCCAGCTTAAAGGATGGGGGGAATGAGCAGTTCTTC; cdr3_aa: CASLKDGGNEQFF
v_call: TRBV12-3/TRBV12-4; j_call: TRBJ2-5; d_call: NA; clone_size: many; cdr3_nt: TGTGCCAGCAGTTTTGAAGAAGAGACCCAGTACTTC; cdr3_aa: CASSFEEETQYF
v_call: TRBV5-1; j_call: TRBJ2-3; d_call: NA; clone_size: NA; cdr3_nt: TGCGCCAGCAGCTTGGCCGAGATGCCAGATACGCAGTATTTT; cdr3_aa: CASSLAEMPDTQYF
v_call: TRBV25-1; j_call: TRBJ2-7; d_call: NA; clone_size: NA; cdr3_nt: TGTGCCAGCAGTGAGGCTACGGGCCGACACTACGAGCAGTACTTC; cdr3_aa: CASSEATGRHYEQYF
v_call: TRBV4-2; j_call: TRBJ1-2; d_call: NA; clone_size: many; cdr3_nt: TGTGCCAGCAGCCCGGGCAGGCCGGATGGCTACACCTTC; cdr3_aa: CASSPGRPDGYTF
v_call: TRBV20-1; j_call: TRBJ2-1; d_call: NA; clone_size: few; cdr3_nt: TGCAGTGCCGCCCCCGGGACCTCGCACAATGAGCAGTTCTTC; cdr3_aa: CSAAPGTSHNEQFF
v_call: TRBV9; j_call: TRBJ2-3; d_call: NA; clone_size: few; cdr3_nt: TGTGCCAGCAGCCCCTACCGGGTGGGAAGCACAGATACGCAGTATTTT; cdr3_aa: CASSPYRVGSTDTQYF
v_call: TRBV6-5; j_call: TRBJ1-2; d_call: NA; clone_size: NA; cdr3_nt: TGTGCCAGCAAGGGGCGCAGCTATGGCTACACCTTC; cdr3_aa: CASKGRSYGYTF
v_call: TRBV7-6; j_call: TRBJ2-5; d_call: NA; clone_size: NA; cdr3_nt: TGTGCCAGCAGCCCACCCTGGAGTGTGAAACGGCGGACCCAGTACTTC; cdr3_aa: CASSPPWSVKRRTQYF
v_call: TRBV7-2; j_call: TRBJ1-5; d_call: NA; clone_size: NA; cdr3_nt: TGTGCCAGCAGCTTACAATGGGGAAGGAATCAGCCCCAGCATTTT; cdr3_aa: CASSLQWGRNQPQHF
v_call: TRBV5-6; j_call: TRBJ2-5; d_call: NA; clone_size: many; cdr3_nt: TGTGCCAGCAGCTTGCGGGGGCGTTCAGAGACCCAGTACTTC; cdr3_aa: CASSLRGRSETQYF
v_call: TRBV14; j_call: TRBJ1-6; d_call: NA; clone_size: NA; cdr3_nt: TGTGCCAGCAGCCAGGGGTGGGATAATTCACCCCTCCACTTT; cdr3_aa: CASSQGWDNSPLHF
v_call: TRBV5-1; j_call: TRBJ2-5; d_call: NA; clone_size: NA; cdr3_nt: TGCGCCAGCAGCTTGTATCTCCAAGAGACCCAGTACTTC; cdr3_aa: CASSLYLQETQYF
v_call: TRBV6-6; j_call: TRBJ2-3; d_call: NA; clone_size: many; cdr3_nt: TGTGCCAGCAAGCGTCTCACAGATACGCAGTATTTT; cdr3_aa: CASKRLTDTQYF
v_call: TRBV7-2; j_call: TRBJ1-2; d_call: NA; clone_size: few; cdr3_nt: TGTGCCAGCAGCCCGAACCGACTTGCAAATGAGGATGGCTACACCTTC; cdr3_aa: CASSPNRLANEDGYTF
v_call: TRBV20-1; j_call: TRBJ1-5; d_call: TRBD1; clone_size: NA; cdr3_nt: TGCAGTGCTAGACCGACAGGGCAGCCCCAGCATTTT; cdr3_aa: CSARPTGQPQHF
v_call: TRBV5-1; j_call: TRBJ2-7; d_call: TRBD2; clone_size: many; cdr3_nt: TGCGCCAGCAGCTACTTAGCGGGCCGCTCCTACGAGCAGTACTTC; cdr3_aa: CASSYLAGRSYEQYF
v_call: TRBV27; j_call: TRBJ2-2; d_call: NA; clone_size: few; cdr3_nt: TGTGCCAGCAGTCGGGGGTATTACACCGGGGAGCTGTTTTTT; cdr3_aa: CASSRGYYTGELFF
v_call: TRBV5-4; j_call: TRBJ1-3; d_call: NA; clone_size: many; cdr3_nt: TGTGCCAGCGCCCGGCAGGGTGGGTCTGGAAACACCATATATTTT; cdr3_aa: CASARQGGSGNTIYF
v_call: TRBV9; j_call: TRBJ2-3; d_call: NA; clone_size: many; cdr3_nt: TGTGCCAGCAGCGTAGCGGAGGATACGCAGTATTTT; cdr3_aa: CASSVAEDTQYF
v_call: TRBV6-2/TRBV6-3; j_call: TRBJ1-5; d_call: TRBD1; clone_size: once; cdr3_nt: TGTGCCAGCAGACGACAGGGCCCTAGCAATCAGCCCCAGCATTTT; cdr3_aa: CASRRQGPSNQPQHF
v_call: TRBV7-9; j_call: TRBJ1-2; d_call: NA; clone_size: few; cdr3_nt: TGTGCCAGCAGCTTAGGCCAGAGCGGTGGCTACACCTTC; cdr3_aa: CASSLGQSGGYTF
v_call: TRBV28; j_call: TRBJ2-1; d_call: TRBD2; clone_size: NA; cdr3_nt: TGTGCCAGCAGACCGGGGGGGTTTGGTGAGCAGTTCTTC; cdr3_aa: CASRPGGFGEQFF
v_call: TRBV5-1; j_call: TRBJ2-5; d_call: TRBD1; clone_size: NA; cdr3_nt: TGCGCCAGCAGCTTAGGACAGGGTGGGAAGACCCAGTACTTC; cdr3_aa: CASSLGQGGKTQYF
v_call: TRBV18; j_call: TRBJ2-3; d_call: NA; clone_size: few; cdr3_nt: TGTGCCAGCTCCCGGAGGTTACAGGGTGGTACAGATACGCAGTATTTT; cdr3_aa: CASSRRLQGGTDTQYF
v_call: TRBV7-2; j_call: TRBJ1-1; d_call: NA; clone_size: NA; cdr3_nt: TGTGCCAGCAGCCCGGTCGGGGGGGCTCACGCTTTCTTT; cdr3_aa: CASSPVGGAHAFF
v_call: TRBV12-3/TRBV12-4; j_call: TRBJ1-4; d_call: TRBD1; clone_size: many; cdr3_nt: TGTGCCAGCAGTCTCGACAGGGGGTACGAAAAACTGTTTTTT; cdr3_aa: CASSLDRGYEKLFF
v_call: TRBV4-2; j_call: TRBJ1-1; d_call: NA; clone_size: NA; cdr3_nt: TGTGCCAGCAGCCCCGGACAGACGGTTGGGGTGAACACTGAAGCTTTCTTT; cdr3_aa: CASSPGQTVGVNTEAFF
v_call: TRBV24-1; j_call: TRBJ2-1; d_call: NA; clone_size: NA; cdr3_nt: TGTGCCACCAGTGATATTCAAGGGGCCTCCTACAATGAGCAGTTCTTC; cdr3_aa: CATSDIQGASYNEQFF
v_call: TRBV19; j_call: TRBJ2-1; d_call: TRBD1; clone_size: few; cdr3_nt: TGTGCCAGTAGCCGTTTGGACAGGGGGCAATACAATGAGCAGTTCTTC; cdr3_aa: CASSRLDRGQYNEQFF
v_call: TRBV20-1; j_call: TRBJ2-1; d_call: NA; clone_size: few; cdr3_nt: TGCCGGGCGGACAGCCCCTACAATGAGCAGTTCTTC; cdr3_aa: CRADSPYNEQFF
v_call: TRBV6-5; j_call: TRBJ2-3; d_call: NA; clone_size: few; cdr3_nt: TGTGCCAGCAGACCAACCTGGACAGATACGCAGTATTTT; cdr3_aa: CASRPTWTDTQYF
v_call: TRBV20-1; j_call: TRBJ2-3; d_call: TRBD2; clone_size: many; cdr3_nt: TGCAGTGCCCCTAGCGGGGGGGCAGATACGCAGTATTTT; cdr3_aa: CSAPSGGADTQYF